Listed below are T cell receptor beta chains from one sample, sequenced in a study of graft-versus-host responses after intestinal transplantation. The table came from immunoSEQ multiplex PCR; TCRdb's copy has only in-frame clones and leaves some out. The sample yields 4,500 to 6,500 clones, roughly 27% seen once. The sequencing here drew on alloreactive CD4+ T cells from a mixed lymphocyte reaction culture, taken before transplantation. The receptors were sampled from a human patient who was an organ donor for intestinal transplantation. Each CDR3 is given with its conserved first and last residue. The order of the fields is D gene, V gene, clone size, J gene, CDR3 DNA, CDR3 protein. D genes are given only for firm matches. Rows give clone size only sometimes, using once, few, many, or a class for an expanded clone.

d_call: -; v_call: TRBV6-5; clone_size: once; j_call: TRBJ2-5; cdr3_nt: TGTGCCAGCAGTTACTCGCAGGAGACCCAGTACTTC; cdr3_aa: CASSYSQETQYF
d_call: -; v_call: TRBV5-1; clone_size: few; j_call: TRBJ2-5; cdr3_nt: TGCGCCAGCAGCTTGCTAGCACAAGAGACCCAGTACTTC; cdr3_aa: CASSLLAQETQYF
d_call: -; v_call: TRBV29-1; clone_size: -; j_call: TRBJ1-2; cdr3_nt: TGCAGCGTACTAGGGGACACACTCTATGGCTACACCTTC; cdr3_aa: CSVLGDTLYGYTF
d_call: TRBD2; v_call: TRBV9; clone_size: -; j_call: TRBJ2-7; cdr3_nt: TGTGCCAGCAGCCTCGGACTAGCGGAATCCTACGAGCAGTACTTC; cdr3_aa: CASSLGLAESYEQYF
d_call: TRBD1; v_call: TRBV25-1; clone_size: once; j_call: TRBJ1-6; cdr3_nt: TGTGCCAGCAGAGGAACAGGGGGCGCCTCCTATAATTCACCCCTCCACTTT; cdr3_aa: CASRGTGGASYNSPLHF
d_call: TRBD1; v_call: TRBV7-4; clone_size: once; j_call: TRBJ2-7; cdr3_nt: TGTGCCAGCAGCCCAGGGACAGGGGACTACGAGCAGTACTTC; cdr3_aa: CASSPGTGDYEQYF
d_call: TRBD1; v_call: TRBV9; clone_size: few; j_call: TRBJ2-3; cdr3_nt: TGTGCCAGCAGCACCGGGACAGTCAGAGATACGCAGTATTTT; cdr3_aa: CASSTGTVRDTQYF
d_call: TRBD2; v_call: TRBV6-5; clone_size: few; j_call: TRBJ2-2; cdr3_nt: TGTGCCAGCAGTTGGACTAGCGGGAGCACCGGGGAGCTGTTTTTT; cdr3_aa: CASSWTSGSTGELFF
d_call: -; v_call: TRBV30; clone_size: -; j_call: TRBJ1-1; cdr3_nt: TGTGCCTGGGGACAGTTGAACACTGAAGCTTTCTTT; cdr3_aa: CAWGQLNTEAFF
d_call: TRBD1; v_call: TRBV5-1; clone_size: medium-sized; j_call: TRBJ1-6; cdr3_nt: TGCGCCAGCAGCGGAGGGACAGGCAATAATTCACCCCTCCACTTT; cdr3_aa: CASSGGTGNNSPLHF
d_call: -; v_call: TRBV20-1; clone_size: -; j_call: TRBJ2-1; cdr3_nt: TGCAGTGCCCCACTAGCATATGAGCAGTTCTTC; cdr3_aa: CSAPLAYEQFF
d_call: -; v_call: TRBV28; clone_size: -; j_call: TRBJ2-3; cdr3_nt: TGTGCCAGCAGTTTAATGGGGGCGGGCGATACGCAGTATTTT; cdr3_aa: CASSLMGAGDTQYF
d_call: -; v_call: TRBV2; clone_size: few; j_call: TRBJ2-3; cdr3_nt: TGTGCCAGCAGTGAATTTCAGGGTCTGGGCACAGATACGCAGTATTTT; cdr3_aa: CASSEFQGLGTDTQYF
d_call: -; v_call: TRBV7-9; clone_size: -; j_call: TRBJ2-5; cdr3_nt: TGTGCCCCCCGGGGTCCTGGACTTCAAGAGACCCAGTACTTC; cdr3_aa: CAPRGPGLQETQYF
d_call: TRBD1; v_call: TRBV11-2; clone_size: -; j_call: TRBJ2-5; cdr3_nt: TGTGCCAGCAGCTTAGGGACAGGGGTGCAGTACTTC; cdr3_aa: CASSLGTGVQYF
d_call: -; v_call: TRBV5-4; clone_size: medium-sized; j_call: TRBJ2-7; cdr3_nt: TGTGCCAGCAGCTTGGCCGGCGGCGCCTCGCACGAGCAGTACTTC; cdr3_aa: CASSLAGGASHEQYF